Following are 6 T cell receptor beta chains from one sample sequenced in a study of blood T cells in healthy people across ages. Combining a sample-barcoded 5' primer with a J-beta primer mix, a second PCR ran for roughly 6 to 12 cycles. TCRdb used MiXCR to reprocess the 5' RACE reads, holding one entry per CDR3 protein. The sample has about 1 million distinct CDR3 sequences; 35% to 50% are singletons. The sequencing input was blood. The receptors originated from a woman aged 55-69 years in good health.

The V call is TRBV20-1, the J call TRBJ2-3; TRBD2 matches 15 bases. J was trimmed by 3 bases and V by 6 bases; bases with no gene match: 10. Germline CDR1 reads DFQATT; CDR2 reads SNEGSKA (reference sequence). CDR3 length: 17 residues. CDR3 in DNA: TGCAGTGCAAAGCCGGGACTAGCGGGAGGTAAAACAGATACGCAGTATTTT. Translating gives CSAKPGLAGGKTDTQYF.

V is TRBV28 and J is TRBJ1-6; TRBD1 matches at 7 bases. J gave up 4 bases and V 6 bases, and 9 bases lay outside the gene matches. This CDR3 has 16 residues. CDR1 and CDR2 from the germline V gene are MDHEN and SYDVKM. The DNA of the CDR3 is TGTGCCAGCAGGCCCGACAGGGAGGCTTATAATTCACCCCTCCACTTT. Encoded protein: CASRPDREAYNSPLHF.

The chain carries TRBV3-1 and TRBJ2-1, with D tentatively TRBD2 (5 bases). The ends were cut back, 4 bases at V and 6 bases at J, with 13 bases in the middle. This CDR3 is built from 14 residues. The germline CDR1 and CDR2 sequences are LGHDT and YNNKEL (reference sequence). This CDR3 is CASSLFIEGNEQFF. The CDR3 nucleotides read TGTGCCAGCAGCCTCTTCATTGAGGGCAATGAGCAGTTCTTC.

This chain connects TRBV27 to TRBJ1-1; D may be TRBD1 (5 bases). Per the germline V gene, CDR1 is MNHEY and CDR2 is SMNVEV (reference sequence). V was clipped by 3 bases and J by 0 bases, with 14 bases between them. The CDR3 has 16 amino acids. The CDR3 region is CASSLLPGRLNTEAFF. In DNA form, the CDR3 reads TGTGCCAGCAGTTTGCTTCCGGGACGGCTGAACACTGAAGCTTTCTTT.

This clonotype appeared a few times. The chain uses TRBV5-6 and TRBJ2-5; perhaps D is TRBD1 or TRBD2 (5 bases each). The CDR3 extends over 17 amino acids. From germline, CDR1 is SGHDT and CDR2 YYEEEE. Trimming cost V 2 bases and J 3 bases, with 20 bases left between them. CDR3 DNA sequence: TGTGCCAGCAGCTTCCCCCCGGACTGGCTGGGGGAAGAGACCCAGTACTTC. Its protein product is CASSFPPDWLGEETQYF.

The V and J genes are TRBV28 and TRBJ1-2, with D hard to call. V gave up 3 bases and J gave up 8 bases, with 7 bases separating them. Per germline, CDR1 MDHEN and CDR2 SYDVKM. CDR3 size: 11 residues. This CDR3 is CASSFHRGYTF. CDR3 in DNA: TGTGCCAGCAGTTTCCATCGGGGCTACACCTTC.